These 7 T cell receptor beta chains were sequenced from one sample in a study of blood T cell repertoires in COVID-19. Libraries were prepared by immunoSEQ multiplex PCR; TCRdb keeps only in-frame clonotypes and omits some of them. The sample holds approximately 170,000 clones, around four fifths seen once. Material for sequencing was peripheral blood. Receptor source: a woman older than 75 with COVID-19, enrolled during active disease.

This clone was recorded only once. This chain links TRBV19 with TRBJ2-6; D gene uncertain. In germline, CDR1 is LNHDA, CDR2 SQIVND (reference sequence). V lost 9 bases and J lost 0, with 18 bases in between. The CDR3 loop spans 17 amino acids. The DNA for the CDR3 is TGTGCCAGCCTTACCCCCCGAGGTGTCTCTGGGGCCAACGTCCTGACTTTC. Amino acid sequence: CASLTPRGVSGANVLTF.

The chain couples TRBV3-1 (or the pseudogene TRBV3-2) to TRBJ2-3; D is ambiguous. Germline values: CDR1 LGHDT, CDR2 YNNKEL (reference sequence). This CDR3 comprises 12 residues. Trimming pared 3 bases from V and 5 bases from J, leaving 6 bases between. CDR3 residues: CASSHSGDTQYF. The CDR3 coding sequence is TGTGCCAGCAGCCACAGTGGAGATACGCAGTATTTT.

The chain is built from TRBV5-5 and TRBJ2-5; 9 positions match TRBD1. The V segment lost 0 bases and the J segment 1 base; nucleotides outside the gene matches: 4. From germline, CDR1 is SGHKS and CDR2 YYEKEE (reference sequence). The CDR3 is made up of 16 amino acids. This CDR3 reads CASSLGGQGFQETQYF. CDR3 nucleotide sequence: TGTGCCAGCAGCTTGGGCGGACAGGGGTTCCAAGAGACCCAGTACTTC.

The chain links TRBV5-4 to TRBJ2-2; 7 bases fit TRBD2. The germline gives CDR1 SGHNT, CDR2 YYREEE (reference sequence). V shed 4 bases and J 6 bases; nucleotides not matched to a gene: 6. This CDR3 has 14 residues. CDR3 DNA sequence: TGTGCCAGCAGCACTGGGGGGGAGGCCGGGGAGCTGTTTTTT. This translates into CASSTGGEAGELFF.

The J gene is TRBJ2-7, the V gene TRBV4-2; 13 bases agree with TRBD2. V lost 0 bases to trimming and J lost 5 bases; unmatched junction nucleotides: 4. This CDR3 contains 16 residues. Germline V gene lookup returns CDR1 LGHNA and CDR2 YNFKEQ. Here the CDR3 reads CASSQDGLAGVDEQYF. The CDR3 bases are TGTGCCAGCAGCCAAGACGGACTAGCGGGAGTGGACGAGCAGTACTTC.

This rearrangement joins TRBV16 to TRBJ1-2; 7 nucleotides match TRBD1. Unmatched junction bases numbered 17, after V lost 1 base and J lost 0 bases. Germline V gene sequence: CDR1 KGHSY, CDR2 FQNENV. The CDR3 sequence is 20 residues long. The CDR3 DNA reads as TGTGCCAGCAGCCAATACCCCCCGCTGGACAGGCGCGGGGCTAACTATGGCTACACCTTC. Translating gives CASSQYPPLDRRGANYGYTF. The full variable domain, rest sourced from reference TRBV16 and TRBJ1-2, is GEEVAQTPKHLVRGEGQKAKLYCAPIKGHSYVFWYQQVLKNEFKFLISFQNENVFDETGMPKERFSAKCLPNSPCSLEIQATKLEDSAVYFCASSQYPPLDRRGANYGYTFGSGTRLTVV.

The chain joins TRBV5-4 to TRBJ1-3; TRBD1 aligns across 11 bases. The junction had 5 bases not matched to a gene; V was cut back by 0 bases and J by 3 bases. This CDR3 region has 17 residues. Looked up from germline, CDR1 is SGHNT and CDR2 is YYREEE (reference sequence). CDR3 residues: CASSLGTGGAGGNTIYF. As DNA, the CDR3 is TGTGCCAGCAGCTTGGGGACAGGGGGCGCTGGTGGAAACACCATATATTTT.